One sample yielded the 16 T cell receptor beta chains listed below, sequenced in a study of early T cells in non-severe SARS-CoV-2 infection (dated by TCRdb to about 2021). The protocol used for the library was 5' RACE. Sequenced on a NextSeq 500. TCRdb trimmed the raw reads at Q25, called clones with MiXCR and kept productive beta chains. Records with the same CDR3 protein are collapsed into one entry carrying the most frequent genes and DNA. Present in this sample are 35,000 to 45,000 distinct CDR3 sequences, 5.3% of which were seen just once. Of the sample, 25% to 30% falls within the top ten clones. Material for sequencing was whole blood. These receptor sequences come from an adult who was a healthcare worker with PCR-confirmed SARS-CoV-2 infection or an uninfected control (not recorded which).

This clonotype was detected ten times or more. This rearrangement joins TRBV28 to TRBJ2-7, with D possibly matching TRBD2 (6 bases). Germline V lookup: CDR1 MDHEN, CDR2 SYDVKM. V lost 2 bases, J lost 2 bases, and 13 bases lay in between. This CDR3 comprises 15 residues. CDR3 amino acids: CASSLDVGGTYEQYF. The CDR3 DNA reads as TGTGCCAGCAGTTTAGATGTGGGAGGCACCTACGAGCAGTACTTC.

This clonotype was observed many times. J is TRBJ2-7 and V is TRBV12-3 or TRBV12-4; 9 positions match TRBD1. This CDR3 contains 15 residues. Unmatched junction bases numbered 7, after V lost 6 bases and J lost 1 base. CDR3 residues: CASSPGQGPSYEQYF. DNA for the CDR3: TGTGCCAGCAGCCCTGGACAGGGGCCGTCCTACGAGCAGTACTTC.

This clonotype was picked up many times. V is TRBV5-1 and J is TRBJ2-7; no definite D call. There are 12 residues in the CDR3. Per germline, CDR1 SGHRS and CDR2 YFSETQ. With 6 bases removed from V and 0 bases from J, the gap between germline ends came to 7 bases. The CDR3 DNA reads TGCGCCAGCACCGACACCTCCTACGAGCAGTACTTC. Its protein product is CASTDTSYEQYF.

This clonotype was picked up many times. Here the CDR3 DNA reads TGTGCCAGCAGCGTAGCAGGCAGCTTCGAAGCTTTCTTT. This gives the protein CASSVAGSFEAFF. The V call is TRBV9, the J call TRBJ1-1; D gene uncertain. Per germline, CDR1 SGDLS and CDR2 YYNGEE. V was pared by 0 bases and J by 8 bases, with 11 bases between. The CDR3 totals 13 residues.

This clonotype has ten or more counts. V and J are TRBV20-1 and TRBJ2-2; TRBD2 agrees at 8 bases. The CDR3 sequence is 15 residues long. With V trimmed by 2 bases and J by 7 bases, 9 bases remained unmatched. CDR1 and CDR2 (germline): DFQATT, SNEGSKA (reference sequence). The CDR3 DNA follows: TGCAGTGCTAGAAGTTTCGAGCGGGGGCTCGGGGAGCTGTTTTTT. This encodes CSARSFERGLGELFF.

This clonotype was counted many times. The chain combines TRBV5-1 with TRBJ2-1, with D possibly being TRBD1 or TRBD2 (6 bases each). CDR3 length: 16 residues. V lost 0 bases and J lost 7, with 17 bases in between. Germline CDR1 SGHRS, CDR2 YFSETQ. The CDR3 sequence: CASSLGRGSDRNEQFF. As DNA, the CDR3 is TGCGCCAGCAGCTTGGGGAGGGGGAGTGATAGGAATGAGCAGTTCTTC.

V gene TRBV10-3 combines with J gene TRBJ2-3; TRBD2 might be the D (5 bases). Germline assignment: CDR1 ENHRY and CDR2 SYGVKD. CDR3 length equals 18 residues. With 3 bases removed from V and 2 bases from J, the gap between germline ends came to 21 bases. The CDR3 loop reads CAISDSSQLVASTDTQYF. In nucleotides, the CDR3 is TGTGCCATCAGTGACTCCTCCCAACTAGTCGCCTCCACAGATACGCAGTATTTT.

At least ten counts were recorded for this clonotype. This chain connects TRBV7-2 to TRBJ2-3; D unresolved. Germline CDR1 reads SGHTA; CDR2 reads FQGNSA. The V gene lost 5 bases and the J gene lost 3 bases, with 12 bases spanning the gap. The CDR3 contains 14 residues. The CDR3 protein is CASSRRTATDTQYF. The CDR3 nucleotides are TGTGCCAGCAGCCGGCGGACGGCAACAGATACGCAGTATTTT.

This clonotype was seen at least ten times. The chain couples TRBV7-3 to TRBJ2-1; D is ambiguous. Germline assignment: CDR1 SGHTA and CDR2 FQGTGA. The CDR3 runs 16 residues. V gave up 2 bases and J gave up 2 bases, with 13 bases separating them. CDR3 sequence: CASSLGEQSTYNEQFF. CDR3 DNA sequence: TGTGCCAGCAGCTTAGGAGAGCAGTCCACCTACAATGAGCAGTTCTTC.

This clonotype was counted ten times or more. The V gene is TRBV6-1, the J gene TRBJ2-5; 8 nucleotides match TRBD2. This CDR3 has 13 residues. CDR1 and CDR2 (germline): MNHNS, SASEGT. Trimming cost V 11 bases and J 2 bases; bases outside gene matches: 7. This chain's CDR3 is CASQRERQETQYF. Written as DNA, the CDR3 is TGTGCCTCCCAGCGGGAGAGACAAGAGACCCAGTACTTC.

This clonotype was detected ten times or more. This chain connects TRBV20-1 to TRBJ2-5, with 11 positions matching TRBD1. V lost 3 bases, J lost 4 bases, and 7 bases stayed unmatched. Germline V gene data show CDR1 as DFQATT and CDR2 as SNEGSKA (reference sequence). CDR3 size: 15 residues. The CDR3 loop reads CSARPDRGLRETQYF. The DNA of the CDR3 is TGCAGTGCTAGGCCGGACAGGGGGCTTCGAGAGACCCAGTACTTC.

In its sample, this clonotype was seen many times. The gene calls are TRBV9 and TRBJ2-1; 13 bases line up with TRBD2. The CDR3 consists of 15 residues. The V gene end was trimmed by 3 bases and the J gene end by 5 bases; junction bases not matched to a gene: 2. The germline V gene has CDR1 SGDLS and CDR2 YYNGEE. CDR3 region: CASSALAGGNNEQFF. CDR3 DNA: TGTGCCAGCAGCGCACTAGCGGGGGGGAACAATGAGCAGTTCTTC.

The V call is TRBV30, the J call TRBJ2-2, with D possibly being TRBD2 (6 bases). The V and J ends lost 2 bases and 4 bases respectively, with 8 bases between them. The length of the CDR3 is 13 residues. The V gene's germline CDR1 is GTSNPN and CDR2 SVGIG (reference sequence). The CDR3 nucleotides are TGTGCCTGGAGTAAGGGAGGCACCGGGGAGCTGTTTTTT. Amino acid sequence: CAWSKGGTGELFF.

In its sample, this clonotype was seen a few times. This chain links TRBV11-2 with TRBJ1-1, with 8 bases matching TRBD1. This CDR3 has 14 amino acids. Germline values: CDR1 SGHAT, CDR2 FQNNGV. The junction had 2 bases not matched to a gene; V was cut back by 3 bases and J by 2 bases. CDR3 in amino acids: CASSFQGANTEAFF. CDR3 coding DNA: TGTGCCAGCAGCTTCCAGGGGGCAAACACTGAAGCTTTCTTT. Filled out from reference TRBV11-2 and TRBJ1-1, the complete variable domain reads EAGVAQSPRYKIIEKRQSVAFWCNPISGHATLYWYQQILGQGPKLLIQFQNNGVVDDSQLPKDRFSAERLKGVDSTLKIQPAKLEDSAVYLCASSFQGANTEAFFGQGTRLTVV.

This clonotype was detected a few times. This chain links TRBV6-2 or TRBV6-3 with TRBJ2-3, with D possibly being TRBD2 (5 bases). CDR1 and CDR2 from the germline V gene are MNHEY and SVGEGT. This CDR3 has 11 amino acids. Trimming left V 9 bases short and J 6 bases short, with 10 bases between. The DNA of the CDR3 is TGTGCCAGTACCGGGGTGGATACGCAGTATTTT. Translated: CASTGVDTQYF.

This clonotype was seen ten or more times. The chain combines TRBV27 with TRBJ2-6, with 8 bases lining up with TRBD1. V lost 2 bases to trimming and J lost 3 bases; unmatched junction nucleotides: 3. The V gene's germline CDR1 is MNHEY and CDR2 SMNVEV (reference sequence). The CDR3 contains 16 residues. CDR3 in DNA: TGTGCCAGCAGTTTAGTCAGGGGGCTTGGGGCCAACGTCCTGACTTTC. Translated, it gives CASSLVRGLGANVLTF.